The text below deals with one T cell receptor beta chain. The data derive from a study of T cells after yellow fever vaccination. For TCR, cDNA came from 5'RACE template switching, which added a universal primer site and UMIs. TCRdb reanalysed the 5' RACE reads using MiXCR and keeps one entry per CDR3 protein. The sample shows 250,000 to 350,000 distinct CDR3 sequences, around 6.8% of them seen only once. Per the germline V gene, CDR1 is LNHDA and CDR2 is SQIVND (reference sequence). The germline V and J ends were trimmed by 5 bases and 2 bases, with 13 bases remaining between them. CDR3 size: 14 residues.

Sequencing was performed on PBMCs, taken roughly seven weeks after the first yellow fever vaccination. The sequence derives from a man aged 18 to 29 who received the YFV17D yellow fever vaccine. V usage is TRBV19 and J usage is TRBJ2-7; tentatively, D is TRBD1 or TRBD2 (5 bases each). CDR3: CASSLGDGPYEQYF. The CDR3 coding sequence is TGTGCCAGTAGTTTGGGGGACGGGCCCTACGAGCAGTACTTC.